This T cell receptor (beta chain) was found in a study of blood T cells in healthy people across ages. Combining a sample-barcoded 5' primer with a J-beta primer mix, a second PCR ran for roughly 6 to 12 cycles. TCRdb processed the 5' RACE reads anew with MiXCR; each CDR3 protein has one entry. Among roughly 1.6 million distinct CDR3 sequences listed, 30% to 40% were seen once. Germline-derived CDR1 and CDR2 are SGHRS and YFSETQ. CDR3 length: 15 residues. Trimming stripped 1 base from V and 1 base from J, with 11 bases between. Material for sequencing was blood. The genes are TRBV5-1 and TRBJ1-1; D is uncertain. This clonotype was obtained from a woman aged 30 to 39 in good health. The CDR3 loop is CASSLMVGPNTEAFF. The CDR3 bases are TGCGCCAGCAGCTTGATGGTCGGCCCGAACACTGAAGCTTTCTTT.